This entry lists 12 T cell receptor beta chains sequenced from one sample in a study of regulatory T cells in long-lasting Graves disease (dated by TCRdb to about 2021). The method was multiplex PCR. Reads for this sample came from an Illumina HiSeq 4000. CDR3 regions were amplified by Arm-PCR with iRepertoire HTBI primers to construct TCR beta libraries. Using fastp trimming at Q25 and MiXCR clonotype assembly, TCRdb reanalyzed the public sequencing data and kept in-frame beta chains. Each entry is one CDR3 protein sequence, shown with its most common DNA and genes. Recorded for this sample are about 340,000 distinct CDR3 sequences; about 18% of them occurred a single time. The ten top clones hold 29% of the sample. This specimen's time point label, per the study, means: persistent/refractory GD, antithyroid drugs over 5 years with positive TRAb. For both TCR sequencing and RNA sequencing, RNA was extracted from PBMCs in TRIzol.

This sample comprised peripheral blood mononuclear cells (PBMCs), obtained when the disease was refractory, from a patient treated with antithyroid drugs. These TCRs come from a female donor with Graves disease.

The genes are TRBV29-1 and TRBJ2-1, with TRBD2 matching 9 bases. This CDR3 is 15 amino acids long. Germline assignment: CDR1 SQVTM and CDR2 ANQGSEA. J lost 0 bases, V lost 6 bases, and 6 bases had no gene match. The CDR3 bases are TGCAGCGTGGGTCGACTAGCGGTCTCCTACAATGAGCAGTTCTTC. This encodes CSVGRLAVSYNEQFF.

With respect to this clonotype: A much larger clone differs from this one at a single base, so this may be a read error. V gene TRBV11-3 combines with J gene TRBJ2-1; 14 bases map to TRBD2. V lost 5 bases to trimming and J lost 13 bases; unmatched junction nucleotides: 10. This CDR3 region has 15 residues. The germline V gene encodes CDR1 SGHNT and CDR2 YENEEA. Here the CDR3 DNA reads TGTGCCAGCAGCACACAGACTAGCGGGGGGGCCATACAGTTCTTC. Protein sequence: CASSTQTSGGAIQFF.

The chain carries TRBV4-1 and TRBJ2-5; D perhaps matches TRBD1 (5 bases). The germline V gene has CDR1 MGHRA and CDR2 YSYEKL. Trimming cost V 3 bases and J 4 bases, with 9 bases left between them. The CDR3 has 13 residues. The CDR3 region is CASSQQGTETQYF. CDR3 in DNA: TGCGCCAGCAGCCAGCAGGGAACAGAGACCCAGTACTTC.

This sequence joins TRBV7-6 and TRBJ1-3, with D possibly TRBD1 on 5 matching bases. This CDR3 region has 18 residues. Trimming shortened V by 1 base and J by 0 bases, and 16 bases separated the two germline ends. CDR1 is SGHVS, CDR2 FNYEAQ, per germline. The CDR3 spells CASSLEAQGTSSGNTIYF. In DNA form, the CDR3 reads TGTGCCAGCAGCTTAGAGGCCCAGGGAACCTCCTCTGGAAACACCATATATTTT.

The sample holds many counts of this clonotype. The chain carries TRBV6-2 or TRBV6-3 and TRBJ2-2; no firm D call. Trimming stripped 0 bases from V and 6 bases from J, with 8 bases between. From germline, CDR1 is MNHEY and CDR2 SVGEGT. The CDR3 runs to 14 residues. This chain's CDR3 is CASSYSTWSGELFF. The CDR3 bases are TGTGCCAGCAGTTACTCCACCTGGTCCGGGGAGCTGTTTTTT.

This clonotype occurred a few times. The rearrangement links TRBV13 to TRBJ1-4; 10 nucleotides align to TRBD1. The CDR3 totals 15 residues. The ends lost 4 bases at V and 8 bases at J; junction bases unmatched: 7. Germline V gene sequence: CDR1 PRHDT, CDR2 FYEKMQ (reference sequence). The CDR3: CASSSPGTGEEKLFF. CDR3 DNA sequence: TGTGCCAGCAGCTCCCCCGGGACAGGGGAGGAAAAACTGTTTTTT.

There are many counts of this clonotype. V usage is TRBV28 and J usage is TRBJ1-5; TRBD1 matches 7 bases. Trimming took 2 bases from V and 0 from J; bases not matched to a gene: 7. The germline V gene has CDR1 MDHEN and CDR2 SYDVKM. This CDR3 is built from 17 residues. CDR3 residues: CASSLVGGPRSNQPQHF. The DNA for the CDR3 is TGTGCCAGCAGTTTAGTAGGGGGCCCCCGTAGCAATCAGCCCCAGCATTTT.

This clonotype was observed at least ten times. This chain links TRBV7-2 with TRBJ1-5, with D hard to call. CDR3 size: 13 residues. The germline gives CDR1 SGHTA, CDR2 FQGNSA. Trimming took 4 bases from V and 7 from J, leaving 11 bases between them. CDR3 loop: CASSSVIGQPQHF. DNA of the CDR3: TGTGCCAGCAGCTCGGTCATAGGGCAGCCCCAGCATTTT.

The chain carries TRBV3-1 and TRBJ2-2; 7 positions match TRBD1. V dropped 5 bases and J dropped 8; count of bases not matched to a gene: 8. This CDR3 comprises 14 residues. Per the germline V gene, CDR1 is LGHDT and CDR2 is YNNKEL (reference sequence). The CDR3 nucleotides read TGTGCCAGCAGCTTTACAGGGGCTTCGGGGGAGCTGTTTTTT. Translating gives CASSFTGASGELFF.

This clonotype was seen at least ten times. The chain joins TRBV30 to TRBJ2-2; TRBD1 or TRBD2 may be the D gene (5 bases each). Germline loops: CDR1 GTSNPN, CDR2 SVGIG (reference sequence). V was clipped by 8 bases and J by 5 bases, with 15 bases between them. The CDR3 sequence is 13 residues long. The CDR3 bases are TGTGCCCGGGGCCCTATGGGGACCGGGGAGCTGTTTTTT. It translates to CARGPMGTGELFF. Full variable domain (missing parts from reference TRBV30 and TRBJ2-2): SQTIHQWPATLVQPVGSPLSLECTVEGTSNPNLYWYRQAAGRGLQLLFYSVGIGQISSEVPQNLSASRPQDRQFILSSKKLLLSDSGFYLCARGPMGTGELFFGEGSRLTVL.

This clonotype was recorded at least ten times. CDR3 region: CASSLAPAKNIQYF. The CDR3 DNA sequence: TGTGCCAGCAGTTTGGCACCAGCCAAAAACATTCAGTACTTC. This chain links TRBV28 with TRBJ2-4; D ambiguous. The V and J ends lost 3 bases and 0 bases respectively, with 6 bases between them. Germline loops: CDR1 MDHEN, CDR2 SYDVKM. The CDR3 runs 14 residues.

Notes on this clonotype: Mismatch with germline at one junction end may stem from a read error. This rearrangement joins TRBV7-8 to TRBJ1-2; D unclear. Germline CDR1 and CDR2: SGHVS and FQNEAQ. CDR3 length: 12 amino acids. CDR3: CASSSSNYDYTF. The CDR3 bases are TGTGCCAGCAGCTCCTCAAACTATGACTACACCTTC.